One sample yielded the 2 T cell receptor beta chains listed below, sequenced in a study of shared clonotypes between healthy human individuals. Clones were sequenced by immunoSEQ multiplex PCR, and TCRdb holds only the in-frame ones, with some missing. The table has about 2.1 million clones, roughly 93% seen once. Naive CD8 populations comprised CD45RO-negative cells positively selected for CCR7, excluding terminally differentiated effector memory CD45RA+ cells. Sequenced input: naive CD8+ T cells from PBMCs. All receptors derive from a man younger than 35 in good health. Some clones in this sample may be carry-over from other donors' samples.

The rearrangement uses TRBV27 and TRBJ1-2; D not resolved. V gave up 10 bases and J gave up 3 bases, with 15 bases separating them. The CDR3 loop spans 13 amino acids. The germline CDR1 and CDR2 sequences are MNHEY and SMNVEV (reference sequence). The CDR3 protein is CATSPRIHYGYTF. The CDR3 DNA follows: TGTGCCACCAGCCCAAGGATCCACTATGGCTACACCTTC.

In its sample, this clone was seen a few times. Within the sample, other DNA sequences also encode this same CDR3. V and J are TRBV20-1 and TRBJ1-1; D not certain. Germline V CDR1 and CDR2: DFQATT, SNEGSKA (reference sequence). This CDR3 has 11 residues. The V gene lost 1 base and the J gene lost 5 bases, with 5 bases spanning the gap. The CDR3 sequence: CSARVGTEAFF. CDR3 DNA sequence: TGCAGTGCTAGAGTGGGGACTGAAGCTTTCTTT.